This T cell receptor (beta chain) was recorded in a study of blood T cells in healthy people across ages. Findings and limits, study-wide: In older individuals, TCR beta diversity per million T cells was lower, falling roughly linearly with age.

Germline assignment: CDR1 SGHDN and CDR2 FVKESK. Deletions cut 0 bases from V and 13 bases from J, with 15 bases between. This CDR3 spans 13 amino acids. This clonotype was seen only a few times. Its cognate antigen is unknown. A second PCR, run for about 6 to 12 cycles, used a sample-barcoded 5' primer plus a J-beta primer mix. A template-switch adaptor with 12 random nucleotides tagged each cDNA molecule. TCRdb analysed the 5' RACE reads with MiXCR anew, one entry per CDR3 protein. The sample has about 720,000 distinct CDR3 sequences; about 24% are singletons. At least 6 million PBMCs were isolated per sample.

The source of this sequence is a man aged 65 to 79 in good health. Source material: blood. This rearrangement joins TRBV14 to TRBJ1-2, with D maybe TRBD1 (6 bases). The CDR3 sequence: CASSQDIQGLCTF. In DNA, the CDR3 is TGTGCCAGCAGCCAAGATATACAGGGACTCTGCACCTTC.